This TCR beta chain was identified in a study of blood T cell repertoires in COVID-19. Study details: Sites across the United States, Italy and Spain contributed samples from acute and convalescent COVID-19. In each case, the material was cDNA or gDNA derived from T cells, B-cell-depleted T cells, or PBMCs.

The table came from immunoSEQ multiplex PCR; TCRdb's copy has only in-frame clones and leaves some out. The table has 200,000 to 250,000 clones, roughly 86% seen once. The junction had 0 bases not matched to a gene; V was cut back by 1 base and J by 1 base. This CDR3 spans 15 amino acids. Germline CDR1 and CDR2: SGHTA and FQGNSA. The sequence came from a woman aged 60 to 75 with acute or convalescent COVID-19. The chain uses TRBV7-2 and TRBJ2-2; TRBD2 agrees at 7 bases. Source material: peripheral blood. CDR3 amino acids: CASSLVAGNTGELFF. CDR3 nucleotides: TGTGCCAGCAGCTTAGTAGCGGGGAACACCGGGGAGCTGTTTTTT.